These T cell receptor beta chains were read from a single sample in a study of OX40 agonist ivuxolimab in advanced cancers. The protocol was immunoSEQ multiplex PCR, while the TCRdb copy is restricted to in-frame clones and leaves out a portion. The data show tens of thousands of clones, more than 75% seen once. Sample: CD4+ or CD8+ T cells sorted from blood, taken in a trial of the OX40 agonist ivuxolimab. The source of these receptors is an adult with an advanced solid tumor such as melanoma, head and neck, liver or kidney cancer. The CDR3 runs from the conserved cysteine through the conserved F or W. The D gene is left open where the match is weak. Clone size is shown for a subset of rows, as once, few, many or a class of expanded clone.

TRBV2	TRBD1	.	TRBJ1-5	14	CASTLDRGQQPQHF	TGTGCCAGCACATTGGACAGGGGGCAACAGCCCCAGCATTTT
TRBV5-5	.	.	TRBJ2-3	13	CASSGQFTDTQYF	TGTGCCAGCAGCGGACAGTTCACAGATACGCAGTATTTT
TRBV27	.	.	TRBJ1-2	14	CASSLSWQGYGYTF	TGTGCCAGCAGTTTATCGTGGCAGGGCTATGGCTACACCTTC
TRBV7-2	TRBD1	.	TRBJ2-7	13	CASSLGTETTSPF	TGTGCCAGCAGCTTGGGGACAGAGACTACCTCGCCCTTC
TRBV19	.	.	TRBJ1-4	13	CASIGQGNEKLFF	TGTGCCAGTATCGGGCAGGGTAATGAAAAACTGTTTTTT
TRBV10-3	TRBD2	.	TRBJ2-3	16	CAISEGSGGALNTQYF	TGTGCCATCAGTGAGGGTAGCGGGGGGGCTTTGAATACGCAGTATTTT
TRBV19	TRBD1	few	TRBJ2-1	14	CASTSGTGYNEQFF	TGTGCCAGTACCTCCGGGACAGGCTACAATGAGCAGTTCTTC
TRBV6-5	TRBD2	.	TRBJ2-1	15	CASSYTGGGRNEQFF	TGTGCCAGCAGTTATACCGGGGGGGGCCGGAATGAGCAGTTCTTC
TRBV7-9	.	.	TRBJ2-4	11	CASSRGDIQYF	TGTGCCAGCAGTAGGGGAGACATTCAGTACTTC
TRBV27	.	.	TRBJ1-5	17	CASSPTPDRALGQPQHF	TGTGCCAGCAGTCCAACCCCTGACAGAGCGCTGGGTCAGCCCCAGCATTTT
TRBV11-2	TRBD1	.	TRBJ2-5	13	CASSRTGQETQYF	TGTGCCAGCAGCCGGACAGGGCAAGAGACCCAGTACTTC
TRBV19	.	.	TRBJ2-1	12	CASSIEDNEQFF	TGTGCCAGTAGTATAGAGGACAATGAGCAGTTCTTC
TRBV5-1	TRBD2	.	TRBJ2-3	16	CASSRRLAGSADTQYF	TGCGCCAGCAGCCGACGTCTAGCGGGATCGGCAGATACGCAGTATTTT
TRBV5-8	.	.	TRBJ2-2	16	CASSFWRRAGTGELFF	TGTGCCAGCAGCTTTTGGCGCAGGGCCGGCACCGGGGAGCTGTTTTTT
TRBV11-2	.	.	TRBJ2-3	14	CASSHPTRADTQYF	TGTGCCAGCAGCCACCCGACCAGGGCAGATACGCAGTATTTT
TRBV9	.	.	TRBJ2-3	15	CASSVVAGEADTQYF	TGTGCCAGCAGCGTAGTTGCAGGGGAAGCAGATACGCAGTATTTT
TRBV5-1	TRBD1	.	TRBJ1-1	13	CASSYTGDTEAFF	TGCGCCAGCAGCTATACAGGGGACACTGAAGCTTTCTTT
TRBV19	TRBD2	.	TRBJ2-1	17	CASNPHVAGVPTNEQFF	TGTGCCAGTAACCCGCACGTAGCGGGGGTACCAACCAATGAGCAGTTCTTC
TRBV2	.	.	TRBJ1-6	14	CATQLQEGNSPLHF	TGTGCCACTCAGCTCCAGGAGGGTAATTCACCCCTCCACTTT
TRBV4-2	TRBD2	.	TRBJ2-5	17	CASSAFGGGGKGETQYF	TGTGCCAGCAGCGCCTTTGGAGGCGGGGGGAAGGGAGAGACCCAGTACTTC
TRBV7-3	.	.	TRBJ2-5	15	CASSSGSSGQETQYF	TGTGCCAGCAGTTCAGGCAGTAGCGGTCAAGAGACCCAGTACTTC
TRBV19	TRBD1	.	TRBJ2-7	17	CASSQSTGQPTPYEQYF	TGTGCCAGTAGCCAATCCACGGGACAGCCGACTCCCTACGAGCAGTACTTC
TRBV7-2	TRBD1	.	TRBJ1-2	15	CASSLAYATGDGYTF	TGTGCCAGCAGCTTAGCTTATGCGACAGGGGATGGCTACACCTTC
TRBV29-1	.	.	TRBJ2-7	16	CSVEDLASRGGNEQYF	TGCAGCGTTGAAGATCTGGCATCAAGGGGGGGCAACGAGCAGTACTTC
TRBV30	TRBD1	.	TRBJ1-5	13	CAFTGGGNQPQHF	TGTGCCTTCACAGGGGGCGGCAATCAGCCCCAGCATTTT
TRBV28	TRBD1	.	TRBJ2-7	14	CASGPGTGVYEQYF	TGTGCCAGCGGGCCCGGGACAGGGGTCTACGAGCAGTACTTC
TRBV7-3	.	.	TRBJ1-1	14	CASSSNPASGKAFF	TGTGCCAGCAGCTCCAACCCCGCATCAGGGAAAGCTTTCTTT
TRBV9	TRBD2	.	TRBJ2-3	14	CASSVAGGQDTQYF	TGTGCCAGCAGCGTAGCGGGGGGGCAAGATACGCAGTATTTT
TRBV19	.	once	TRBJ2-1	15	CASSMVRNRYNEQFF	TGTGCCAGTAGTATGGTCAGAAATCGTTACAATGAGCAGTTCTTC
TRBV14	.	.	TRBJ1-1	14	CASSRLDRAAEAFF	TGTGCCAGCAGCCGACTTGACAGAGCGGCAGAAGCTTTCTTT
TRBV28	TRBD2	.	TRBJ2-7	15	CASSLETSGGREQYF	TGTGCCAGCAGTTTGGAGACTAGCGGGGGCCGCGAGCAGTACTTC
TRBV5-1	.	.	TRBJ2-5	15	CASSDRQGSGETQYF	TGCGCCAGCAGCGACCGTCAAGGGTCGGGAGAGACCCAGTACTTC